The clone carrying this TCR beta chain was detected a few times. Its antigen is unknown. TCRdb reprocessed the 5' RACE reads via MiXCR and lists one record per CDR3 protein. The sample shows about 82,000 distinct CDR3 sequences, around 12% of them seen only once. The time point was: sample taken at primary tumor resection. The authors sequenced whole RNA from tumor, nontumor lung or frozen PBMC without sorting. Samples were obtained from 65 to 80 donors, all untreated early-stage non-small cell lung cancer patients. This specimen belongs to a study of spatial heterogeneity in lung cancer. The study, taken as a whole, reports: Whereas they appeared in blood less at follow-up, ubiquitous expanded tumor TCRs appeared there more at resection.

The starting material was PBMCs, obtained at surgery. This TCR was sampled from a male donor with early-stage non-small cell lung cancer.

This CDR3 reads CASSQEVTGFYEQYF. DNA for the CDR3: TGTGCCAGCAGCCAAGAAGTCACAGGTTTCTACGAGCAGTACTTC. The chain carries TRBV3-1 and TRBJ2-7; D perhaps matches TRBD1 (5 bases). Deletions cut 0 bases from V and 3 bases from J, with 12 bases between. CDR3 size: 15 residues. The germline V gene has CDR1 LGHDT and CDR2 YNNKEL (reference sequence).